This T cell receptor (beta chain) was recorded in a study of Graves' ophthalmopathy and Graves' hyperthyroidism. Beta-chain TCR CDR3 regions were amplified from RNA transcripts. The first round was an RT-PCR with HTBI primers, and the second round was a multiplex PCR. Each CDR3 protein is one row after TCRdb ran MiXCR on the multiplex PCR reads. The sample has roughly 410,000 distinct CDR3 sequences; about 16% are singletons. Exclusion covered patients with other autoimmune diseases or uncontrolled infections (as well as pregnancy or lactation). Germline CDR1 and CDR2: LNHDA and SQIVND (reference sequence). V shed 6 bases, J shed 10 bases, and the junction held 12 bases outside the gene matches. The CDR3 spans 14 residues.

The origin of this receptor is a woman under 30 with stable Graves' hyperthyroidism. This chain joins TRBV19 and TRBJ1-5, with 7 bases matching TRBD1. The sample comprised peripheral blood. CDR3 bases: TGTGCCAGTAGCGGAGACAGGGAGGGTCATCCCCAGCATTTT. Translated, it gives CASSGDREGHPQHF.